A selection of T cell receptor beta chains follows, all from one sample in a study of spatial heterogeneity in lung cancer. From the 5' RACE reads, TCRdb called clonotypes with MiXCR, one entry per CDR3 protein. The sample consists of about 36,000 distinct CDR3 sequences, roughly 8% of them appearing once. Sample: PBMCs, taken at follow-up. The receptors originated from a male donor with early-stage non-small cell lung cancer. Each CDR3 is given with its conserved first and last residue. D genes are given only for firm matches. Size is omitted from some rows. Given values are once, few, many or a class for expanded clones.

d_call: -; v_call: TRBV6-1; j_call: TRBJ2-1; clone_size: many; cdr3_aa: CASSVYNEQFF; cdr3_nt: TGTGCCAGCAGCGTATACAATGAGCAGTTCTTC
d_call: -; v_call: TRBV6-5; j_call: TRBJ2-1; clone_size: few; cdr3_aa: CASSYSTLRGYNEQFF; cdr3_nt: TGTGCCAGCAGTTACTCGACCTTGCGGGGCTACAATGAGCAGTTCTTC
d_call: TRBD1; v_call: TRBV5-1; j_call: TRBJ2-7; clone_size: many; cdr3_aa: CASQDRVGSNEQYF; cdr3_nt: TGCGCCAGCCAGGACAGGGTAGGAAGCAACGAGCAGTACTTC
d_call: -; v_call: TRBV5-1; j_call: TRBJ2-6; clone_size: many; cdr3_aa: CASSLVGLAFLSGANVLTF; cdr3_nt: TGCGCCAGCAGCTTGGTAGGCCTAGCGTTCTTATCTGGGGCCAACGTCCTGACTTTC
d_call: -; v_call: TRBV15; j_call: TRBJ1-5; clone_size: many; cdr3_aa: CATSRVREGNQPQHF; cdr3_nt: TGTGCCACCAGCAGAGTACGAGAGGGCAATCAGCCCCAGCATTTT
d_call: -; v_call: TRBV5-1; j_call: TRBJ1-1; clone_size: -; cdr3_aa: CASSLVQGDTEAFF; cdr3_nt: TGCGCCAGCAGCTTGGTCCAGGGAGACACTGAAGCTTTCTTT
d_call: TRBD2; v_call: TRBV4-1; j_call: TRBJ2-1; clone_size: many; cdr3_aa: CASSQEERGVNNEQFF; cdr3_nt: TGCGCCAGCAGCCAAGAGGAGCGGGGGGTCAACAATGAGCAGTTCTTC
d_call: TRBD1; v_call: TRBV6-5; j_call: TRBJ1-6; clone_size: many; cdr3_aa: CASSRGGVNSPLHF; cdr3_nt: TGTGCCAGCAGCAGGGGGGGTGTTAATTCACCCCTCCACTTT
d_call: -; v_call: TRBV28; j_call: TRBJ2-7; clone_size: -; cdr3_aa: CASSLSQTGTPIWEYF; cdr3_nt: TGTGCCAGCAGTTTATCCCAAACCGGGACACCAATTTGGGAGTACTTC
d_call: -; v_call: TRBV5-4; j_call: TRBJ1-1; clone_size: many; cdr3_aa: CASSRGDTEAFF; cdr3_nt: TGTGCCAGCAGCAGGGGCGACACTGAAGCTTTCTTT
d_call: TRBD1; v_call: TRBV6-6; j_call: TRBJ2-7; clone_size: many; cdr3_aa: CASSRDRVDEQYF; cdr3_nt: TGTGCCAGCAGCCGGGACAGGGTGGACGAGCAGTACTTC
d_call: -; v_call: TRBV6-2/TRBV6-3; j_call: TRBJ1-5; clone_size: many; cdr3_aa: CASSRTRTDQPQHF; cdr3_nt: TGTGCCAGCAGCCGAACCAGGACAGATCAGCCCCAGCATTTT
d_call: -; v_call: TRBV7-8; j_call: TRBJ2-5; clone_size: many; cdr3_aa: CASSLEVALQETQYF; cdr3_nt: TGTGCCAGCAGCTTAGAGGTGGCACTACAAGAGACCCAGTACTTC
d_call: -; v_call: TRBV5-1; j_call: TRBJ2-5; clone_size: many; cdr3_aa: CASRSQETQYF; cdr3_nt: TGCGCCAGCAGGTCCCAAGAGACCCAGTACTTC
d_call: TRBD1; v_call: TRBV12-3/TRBV12-4; j_call: TRBJ2-3; clone_size: few; cdr3_aa: CASRGQDTQYF; cdr3_nt: TGTGCCAGCAGGGGACAGGATACGCAGTATTTT
d_call: -; v_call: TRBV27; j_call: TRBJ1-1; clone_size: many; cdr3_aa: CASSWIRNTEAFF; cdr3_nt: TGTGCCAGCAGTTGGATCCGAAACACTGAAGCTTTCTTT
d_call: -; v_call: TRBV19; j_call: TRBJ2-4; clone_size: many; cdr3_aa: CASSGVHTSAKNIQYF; cdr3_nt: TGTGCCAGTAGTGGGGTCCATACGTCAGCCAAAAACATTCAGTACTTC
d_call: -; v_call: TRBV3-1; j_call: TRBJ2-2; clone_size: many; cdr3_aa: CASSQGDTPGELFF; cdr3_nt: TGTGCCAGCAGCCAAGGCGACACTCCCGGGGAGCTGTTTTTT
d_call: TRBD2; v_call: TRBV20-1; j_call: TRBJ2-3; clone_size: many; cdr3_aa: CSASPTSGGTDTQYF; cdr3_nt: TGCAGTGCTAGCCCGACTAGCGGGGGCACAGATACGCAGTATTTT
d_call: -; v_call: TRBV7-6; j_call: TRBJ1-5; clone_size: many; cdr3_aa: CASSLASGTINQPQHF; cdr3_nt: TGTGCCAGCAGCTTAGCTTCTGGCACAATCAATCAGCCCCAGCATTTT
d_call: TRBD1; v_call: TRBV4-1; j_call: TRBJ1-4; clone_size: many; cdr3_aa: CASSSGTGGPHEKLFF; cdr3_nt: TGCGCCAGCAGTTCCGGGACAGGGGGTCCGCATGAAAAACTGTTTTTT
d_call: TRBD2; v_call: TRBV7-2; j_call: TRBJ2-1; clone_size: many; cdr3_aa: CASSTLANEQFF; cdr3_nt: TGTGCCAGCAGCACACTAGCGAATGAGCAGTTCTTC
d_call: -; v_call: TRBV7-9; j_call: TRBJ2-1; clone_size: many; cdr3_aa: CASSFPPEDEQFF; cdr3_nt: TGTGCCAGCAGCTTTCCCCCCGAGGATGAGCAGTTCTTC
d_call: TRBD1; v_call: TRBV12-3/TRBV12-4; j_call: TRBJ1-2; clone_size: many; cdr3_aa: CASSLNRGRGYTF; cdr3_nt: TGTGCCAGCAGTTTAAACAGGGGTCGAGGCTACACCTTC
d_call: -; v_call: TRBV14; j_call: TRBJ1-1; clone_size: many; cdr3_aa: CASRNRVNTEAFF; cdr3_nt: TGTGCCAGCAGAAACAGGGTGAACACTGAAGCTTTCTTT
d_call: -; v_call: TRBV1; j_call: TRBJ1-2; clone_size: many; cdr3_aa: CTSSELFYGYTF; cdr3_nt: TGCACCAGCAGCGAATTATTCTATGGCTACACCTTC
d_call: -; v_call: TRBV12-3/TRBV12-4; j_call: TRBJ2-7; clone_size: many; cdr3_aa: CASSLLGGGLPYEQYF; cdr3_nt: TGTGCCAGCAGTTTATTAGGGGGGGGGCTTCCCTACGAGCAGTACTTC
d_call: -; v_call: TRBV12-5; j_call: TRBJ2-5; clone_size: few; cdr3_aa: CASGLPSAQETQYF; cdr3_nt: TGTGCTAGCGGCCTTCCTAGCGCCCAAGAGACCCAGTACTTC
d_call: -; v_call: TRBV7-9; j_call: TRBJ1-3; clone_size: -; cdr3_aa: CASSSQTGLSGNTIYF; cdr3_nt: TGTGCCAGCAGTTCCCAGACAGGTCTCTCTGGAAACACCATATATTTT
d_call: -; v_call: TRBV5-1; j_call: TRBJ1-1; clone_size: many; cdr3_aa: CASSLGVSGGTFF; cdr3_nt: TGCGCCAGCAGCTTGGGAGTTTCGGGGGGTACTTTCTTT
d_call: -; v_call: TRBV10-1; j_call: TRBJ2-5; clone_size: many; cdr3_aa: CASSYQVQETQYF; cdr3_nt: TGCGCCAGCAGTTACCAGGTCCAAGAGACCCAGTACTTC
d_call: -; v_call: TRBV7-8; j_call: TRBJ2-1; clone_size: many; cdr3_aa: CASSLVRVSSSYNEQFF; cdr3_nt: TGTGCCAGCAGCTTAGTCCGAGTCAGTAGCTCCTACAATGAGCAGTTCTTC
d_call: -; v_call: TRBV10-3; j_call: TRBJ2-2; clone_size: many; cdr3_aa: CAISLLGNTGELFF; cdr3_nt: TGTGCCATCAGCCTTCTAGGGAACACCGGGGAGCTGTTTTTT
d_call: -; v_call: TRBV6-1; j_call: TRBJ1-2; clone_size: many; cdr3_aa: CASRVTVSAGYTF; cdr3_nt: TGTGCCAGCAGGGTGACAGTGTCGGCGGGCTACACCTTC
d_call: -; v_call: TRBV30; j_call: TRBJ2-5; clone_size: many; cdr3_aa: CAWSVPRRTQYF; cdr3_nt: TGTGCCTGGAGTGTGCCCCGCCGGACCCAGTACTTC
d_call: TRBD1; v_call: TRBV2; j_call: TRBJ2-1; clone_size: many; cdr3_aa: CASHGGQVYNEQFF; cdr3_nt: TGTGCCAGCCATGGGGGACAGGTGTACAATGAGCAGTTCTTC
d_call: TRBD1; v_call: TRBV29-1; j_call: TRBJ1-4; clone_size: many; cdr3_aa: CSVGGTENEKLFF; cdr3_nt: TGCAGCGTCGGAGGGACAGAGAATGAAAAACTGTTTTTT
d_call: -; v_call: TRBV6-2/TRBV6-3; j_call: TRBJ2-5; clone_size: many; cdr3_aa: CASSYEGQETQYF; cdr3_nt: TGCGCCAGCAGTTACGAGGGCCAAGAGACCCAGTACTTC
d_call: -; v_call: TRBV7-9; j_call: TRBJ2-7; clone_size: -; cdr3_aa: CASSLAGEKGPGQYF; cdr3_nt: TGTGCCAGCAGCTTAGCGGGGGAGAAGGGGCCCGGGCAGTACTTC
d_call: TRBD1; v_call: TRBV5-1; j_call: TRBJ1-1; clone_size: many; cdr3_aa: CASSDGQGANTEAFF; cdr3_nt: TGCGCCAGCAGTGACGGACAGGGGGCGAACACTGAAGCTTTCTTT
d_call: TRBD1; v_call: TRBV27; j_call: TRBJ2-3; clone_size: many; cdr3_aa: CASKPGTGRTDTQYF; cdr3_nt: TGTGCCAGCAAACCCGGGACAGGGCGCACAGATACGCAGTATTTT
d_call: -; v_call: TRBV2; j_call: TRBJ2-7; clone_size: many; cdr3_aa: CASRGLYEQYF; cdr3_nt: TGTGCCAGCAGGGGTCTCTACGAGCAGTACTTC
d_call: -; v_call: TRBV6-5; j_call: TRBJ1-2; clone_size: many; cdr3_aa: CASSYSEGGYGYTF; cdr3_nt: TGTGCCAGCAGTTACTCGGAGGGTGGCTATGGCTACACCTTC
d_call: -; v_call: TRBV7-9; j_call: TRBJ2-7; clone_size: -; cdr3_aa: CASSPSAGDAYEQYF; cdr3_nt: TGTGCCAGCAGCCCCTCAGCAGGTGACGCCTACGAGCAGTACTTC
d_call: -; v_call: TRBV6-5; j_call: TRBJ1-5; clone_size: medium-sized; cdr3_aa: CASRWTEETDQPQHF; cdr3_nt: TGTGCCAGCAGGTGGACGGAGGAAACAGATCAGCCCCAGCATTTT
d_call: -; v_call: TRBV7-9; j_call: TRBJ2-7; clone_size: many; cdr3_aa: CASSLVGQNEQYF; cdr3_nt: TGTGCCAGCAGCTTAGTAGGCCAGAACGAGCAGTACTTC
d_call: TRBD1; v_call: TRBV6-5; j_call: TRBJ1-4; clone_size: many; cdr3_aa: CASRSGTANEKLFF; cdr3_nt: TGTGCCAGCAGGTCCGGGACAGCAAATGAAAAACTGTTTTTT
d_call: TRBD1; v_call: TRBV19; j_call: TRBJ1-5; clone_size: many; cdr3_aa: CASSAAGGINQPQHF; cdr3_nt: TGTGCCAGTAGTGCGGCAGGGGGGATCAATCAGCCCCAGCATTTT
d_call: -; v_call: TRBV5-1; j_call: TRBJ2-2; clone_size: few; cdr3_aa: CASSLTRSGEELFF; cdr3_nt: TGCGCCAGCAGCTTGACCAGGTCAGGGGAGGAGCTGTTTTTT
d_call: -; v_call: TRBV7-6; j_call: TRBJ2-2; clone_size: many; cdr3_aa: CASSPRGPNTGELFF; cdr3_nt: TGTGCCAGCAGCCCGCGGGGGCCGAACACCGGGGAGCTGTTTTTT
d_call: TRBD1; v_call: TRBV18; j_call: TRBJ2-2; clone_size: many; cdr3_aa: CASSQLTGTNTGELFF; cdr3_nt: TGTGCCAGCTCACAATTGACAGGGACGAACACCGGGGAGCTGTTTTTT
d_call: TRBD2; v_call: TRBV7-6; j_call: TRBJ2-5; clone_size: many; cdr3_aa: CASSDPLAGGQETQYF; cdr3_nt: TGTGCCAGCAGCGATCCTTTAGCGGGGGGACAAGAGACCCAGTACTTC
d_call: -; v_call: TRBV2; j_call: TRBJ2-3; clone_size: many; cdr3_aa: CASTYQGDTQYF; cdr3_nt: TGTGCCAGCACATACCAGGGAGATACGCAGTATTTT
d_call: TRBD1; v_call: TRBV10-3; j_call: TRBJ1-1; clone_size: many; cdr3_aa: CAIKTGVNTEAFF; cdr3_nt: TGTGCCATCAAAACAGGGGTGAACACTGAAGCTTTCTTT
d_call: -; v_call: TRBV2; j_call: TRBJ2-1; clone_size: many; cdr3_aa: CASSAIRDLALDHEQFF; cdr3_nt: TGTGCCAGCAGTGCCATCCGGGACTTAGCCTTGGACCATGAGCAGTTCTTC
d_call: TRBD1; v_call: TRBV6-1; j_call: TRBJ1-5; clone_size: many; cdr3_aa: CASSEDRGRGGNQPQHF; cdr3_nt: TGTGCCAGCAGTGAGGACAGGGGGCGAGGTGGCAATCAGCCCCAGCATTTT
d_call: TRBD2; v_call: TRBV7-2; j_call: TRBJ2-7; clone_size: many; cdr3_aa: CASSSLSGLVEQYF; cdr3_nt: TGTGCCAGCAGCTCCTTATCGGGACTAGTGGAGCAGTACTTC
d_call: -; v_call: TRBV20-1; j_call: TRBJ2-7; clone_size: many; cdr3_aa: CSAQNFGAPSYEQYF; cdr3_nt: TGCAGTGCCCAAAATTTCGGGGCTCCCTCCTACGAGCAGTACTTC
d_call: TRBD1; v_call: TRBV20-1; j_call: TRBJ1-5; clone_size: many; cdr3_aa: CSAREVTGDNQPQHF; cdr3_nt: TGCAGTGCTAGAGAGGTGACAGGGGACAATCAGCCCCAGCATTTT
d_call: -; v_call: TRBV2; j_call: TRBJ2-5; clone_size: -; cdr3_aa: CASRGGTEETQYF; cdr3_nt: TGTGCCAGCAGAGGGGGGACAGAAGAGACCCAGTACTTC